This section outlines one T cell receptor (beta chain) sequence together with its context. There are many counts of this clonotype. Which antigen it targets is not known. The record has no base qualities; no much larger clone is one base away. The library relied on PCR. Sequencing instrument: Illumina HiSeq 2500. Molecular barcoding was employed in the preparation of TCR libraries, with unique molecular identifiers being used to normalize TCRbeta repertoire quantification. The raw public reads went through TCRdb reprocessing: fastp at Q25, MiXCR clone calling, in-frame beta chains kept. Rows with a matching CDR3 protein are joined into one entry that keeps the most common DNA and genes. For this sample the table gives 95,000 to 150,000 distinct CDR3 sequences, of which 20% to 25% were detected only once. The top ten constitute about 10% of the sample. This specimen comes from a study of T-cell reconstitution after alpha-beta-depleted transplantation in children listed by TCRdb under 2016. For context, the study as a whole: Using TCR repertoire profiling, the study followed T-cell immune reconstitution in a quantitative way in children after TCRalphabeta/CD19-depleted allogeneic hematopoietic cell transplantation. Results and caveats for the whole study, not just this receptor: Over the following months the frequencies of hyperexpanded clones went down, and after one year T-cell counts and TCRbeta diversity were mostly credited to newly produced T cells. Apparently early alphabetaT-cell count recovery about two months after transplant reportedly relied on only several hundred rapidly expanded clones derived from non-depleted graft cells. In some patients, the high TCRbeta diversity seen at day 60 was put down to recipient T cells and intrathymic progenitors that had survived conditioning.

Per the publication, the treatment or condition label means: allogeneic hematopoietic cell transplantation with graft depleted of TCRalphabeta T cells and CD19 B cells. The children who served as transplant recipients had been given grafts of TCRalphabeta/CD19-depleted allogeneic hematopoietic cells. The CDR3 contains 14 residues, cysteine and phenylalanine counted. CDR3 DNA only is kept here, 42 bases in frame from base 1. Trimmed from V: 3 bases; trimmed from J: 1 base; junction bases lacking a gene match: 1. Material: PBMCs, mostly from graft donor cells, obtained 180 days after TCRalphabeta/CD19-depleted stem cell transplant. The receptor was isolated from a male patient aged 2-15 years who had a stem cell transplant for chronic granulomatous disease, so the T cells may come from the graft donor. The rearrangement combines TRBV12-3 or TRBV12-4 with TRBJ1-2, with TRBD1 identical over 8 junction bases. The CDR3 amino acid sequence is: CASSLTGVNYGYTF. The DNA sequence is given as TGTGCCAGCAGTTTGACAGGGGTTAACTATGGCTACACCTTC.